This TCR beta chain emerged from a study of blood T cell repertoires in COVID-19. Study as a whole: Italy, Spain and the United States were the sources of the convalescent and acute COVID-19 samples. Sources were T cells, B-cell-depleted T cells, or PBMCs; the material itself was cDNA or gDNA.

In the authors' workflow: The assay estimated nucleated cells by amplifying reference gene primers. TCRdb's table, derived via immunoSEQ multiplex PCR, lists solely in-frame clones and lacks some. V and J calls and clone size are copied from that table; D and trimming were computed from the DNA. The sample holds about 69,000 clones, 79% seen once. The CDR3 length is 19 residues. Per the germline V gene, CDR1 is MNHEY and CDR2 is SVGEGT. Trimming took off 6 bases at V and 0 bases at J, with 24 bases between the two ends. The chain couples TRBV6-2 or TRBV6-3 to TRBJ1-5; TRBD1 is a possible D gene (5 bases). Sequenced material: peripheral blood. This clonotype was obtained from a man between 60 and 75 years old with acute or convalescent COVID-19. CDR3 region: CASSAGFNSRFYSNQPQHF. In DNA form, the CDR3 reads TGTGCCAGCAGCGCAGGGTTCAACTCCCGGTTTTATAGCAATCAGCCCCAGCATTTT.